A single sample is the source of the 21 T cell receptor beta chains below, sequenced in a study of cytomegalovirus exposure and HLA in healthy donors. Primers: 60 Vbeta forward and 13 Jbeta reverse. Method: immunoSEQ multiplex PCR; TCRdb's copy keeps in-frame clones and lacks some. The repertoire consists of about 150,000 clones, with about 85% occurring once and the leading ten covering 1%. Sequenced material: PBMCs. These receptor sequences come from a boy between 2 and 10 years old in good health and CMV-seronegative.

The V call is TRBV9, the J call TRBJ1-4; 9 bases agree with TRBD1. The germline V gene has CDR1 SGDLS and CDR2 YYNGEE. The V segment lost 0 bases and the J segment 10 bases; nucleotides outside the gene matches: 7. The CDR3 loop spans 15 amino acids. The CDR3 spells CASSVATGGLGKLFF. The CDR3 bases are TGTGCCAGCAGCGTAGCTACAGGGGGCTTGGGAAAACTGTTTTTT.

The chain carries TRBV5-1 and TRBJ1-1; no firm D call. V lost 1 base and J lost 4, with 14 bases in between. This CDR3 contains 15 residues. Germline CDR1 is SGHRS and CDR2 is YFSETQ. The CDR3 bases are TGCGCCAGCAGCTTGCGTAACTCCGTTGCCACTGAAGCTTTCTTT. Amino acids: CASSLRNSVATEAFF.

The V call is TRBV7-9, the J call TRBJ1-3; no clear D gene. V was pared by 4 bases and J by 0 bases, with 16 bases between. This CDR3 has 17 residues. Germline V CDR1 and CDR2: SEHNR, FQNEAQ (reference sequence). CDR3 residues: CASSSMGRELSGNTIYF. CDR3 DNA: TGTGCCAGCAGCTCCATGGGGAGGGAGCTCTCTGGAAACACCATATATTTT.

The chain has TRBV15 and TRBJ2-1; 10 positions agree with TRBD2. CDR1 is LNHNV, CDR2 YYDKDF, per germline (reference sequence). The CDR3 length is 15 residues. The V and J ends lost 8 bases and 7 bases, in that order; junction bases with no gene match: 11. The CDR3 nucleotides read TGTGCCACCCAAGAGCCCACTAGCGGGACTAATGAGCAGTTCTTC. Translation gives CATQEPTSGTNEQFF. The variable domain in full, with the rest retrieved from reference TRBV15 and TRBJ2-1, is DAMVIQNPRYQVTQFGKPVTLSCSQTLNHNVMYWYQQKSSQAPKLLFHYYDKDFNNEADTPDNFQSRRPNTSFCFLDIRSPGLGDTAMYLCATQEPTSGTNEQFFGPGTRLTVL.

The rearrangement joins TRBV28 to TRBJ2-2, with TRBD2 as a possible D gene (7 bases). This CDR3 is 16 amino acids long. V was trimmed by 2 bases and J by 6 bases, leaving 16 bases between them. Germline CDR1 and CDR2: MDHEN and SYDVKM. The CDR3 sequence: CASSLIKGGQAGELFF. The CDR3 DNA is TGTGCCAGCAGTTTAATTAAGGGGGGGCAAGCCGGGGAGCTGTTTTTT.

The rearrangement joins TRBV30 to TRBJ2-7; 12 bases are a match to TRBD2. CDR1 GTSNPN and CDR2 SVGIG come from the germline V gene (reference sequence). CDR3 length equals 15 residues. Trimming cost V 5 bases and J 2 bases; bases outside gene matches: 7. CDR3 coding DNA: TGTGCCTGGGCATTACGACTAGCGGGAGCCTACGAGCAGTACTTC. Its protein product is CAWALRLAGAYEQYF.

The CDR3 nucleotides read TGTGCCAGCATGCCTAGCGGGAGAGTTTCCGAGCAGTACTTC. Translation gives CASMPSGRVSEQYF. This chain links TRBV28 with TRBJ2-7; 10 positions agree with TRBD2. V dropped 7 bases and J dropped 6; count of bases not matched to a gene: 9. Per germline, CDR1 MDHEN and CDR2 SYDVKM. The CDR3 extends over 14 amino acids.

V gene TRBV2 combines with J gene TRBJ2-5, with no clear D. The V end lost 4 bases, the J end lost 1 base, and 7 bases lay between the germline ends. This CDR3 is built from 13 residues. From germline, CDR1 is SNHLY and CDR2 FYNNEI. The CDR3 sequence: CASSVNFQETQYF. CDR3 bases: TGTGCCAGCAGTGTGAACTTCCAAGAGACCCAGTACTTC. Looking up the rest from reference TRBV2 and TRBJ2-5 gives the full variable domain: EPEVTQTPSHQVTQMGQEVILRCVPISNHLYFYWYRQILGQKVEFLVSFYNNEISEKSEIFDDQFSVERPDGSNFTLKIRSTKLEDSAMYFCASSVNFQETQYFGPGTRLLVL.

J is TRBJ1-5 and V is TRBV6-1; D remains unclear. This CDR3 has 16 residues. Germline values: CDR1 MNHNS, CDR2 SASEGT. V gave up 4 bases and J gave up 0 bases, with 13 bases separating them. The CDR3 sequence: CASSVSAAYSNQPQHF. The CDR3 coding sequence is TGTGCCAGCAGTGTGTCGGCGGCTTATAGCAATCAGCCCCAGCATTTT.

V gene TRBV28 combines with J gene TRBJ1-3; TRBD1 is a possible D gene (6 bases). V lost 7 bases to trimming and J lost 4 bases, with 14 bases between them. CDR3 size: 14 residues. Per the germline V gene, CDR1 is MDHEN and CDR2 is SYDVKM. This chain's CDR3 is CASIRGGPGNTIYF. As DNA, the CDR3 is TGTGCCAGCATCCGAGGGGGACCCGGAAACACCATATATTTT.

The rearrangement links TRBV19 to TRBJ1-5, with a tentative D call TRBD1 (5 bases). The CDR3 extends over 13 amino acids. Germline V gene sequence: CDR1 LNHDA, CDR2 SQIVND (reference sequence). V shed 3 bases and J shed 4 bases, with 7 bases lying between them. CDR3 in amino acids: CASSIAGNQPQHF. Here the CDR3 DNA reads TGTGCCAGTAGTATTGCAGGGAATCAGCCCCAGCATTTT.

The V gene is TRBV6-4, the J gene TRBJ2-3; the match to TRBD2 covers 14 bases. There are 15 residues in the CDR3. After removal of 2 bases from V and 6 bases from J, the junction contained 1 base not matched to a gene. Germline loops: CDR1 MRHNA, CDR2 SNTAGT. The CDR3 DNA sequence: TGTGCCAGCAGTGACGGGACTAGCGGGAGTGATACGCAGTATTTT. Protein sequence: CASSDGTSGSDTQYF.

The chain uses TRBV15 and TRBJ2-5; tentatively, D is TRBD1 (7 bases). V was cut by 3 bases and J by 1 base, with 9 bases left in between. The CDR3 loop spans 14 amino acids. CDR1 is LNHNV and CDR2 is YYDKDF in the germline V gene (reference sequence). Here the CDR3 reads CATSSQGGQETQYF. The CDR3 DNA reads TGTGCCACCAGCAGTCAGGGGGGCCAAGAGACCCAGTACTTC.

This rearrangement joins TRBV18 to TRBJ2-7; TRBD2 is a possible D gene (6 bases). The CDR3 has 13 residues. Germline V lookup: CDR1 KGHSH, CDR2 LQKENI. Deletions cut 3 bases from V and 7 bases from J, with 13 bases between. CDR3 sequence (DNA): TGTGCCAGCTCACCCGGAGGGGCCTGGGAGCAGTACGTC. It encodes CASSPGGAWEQYV.

The CDR3 region is CASSMGVLAKNIQYF. For the CDR3, the DNA is TGTGCCAGTAGTATGGGAGTTTTAGCCAAAAACATTCAGTACTTC. V gene TRBV19 combines with J gene TRBJ2-4; perhaps TRBD2 as D (5 bases). V dropped 3 bases and J dropped 0 bases, with 9 bases sitting between them. The CDR3 covers 15 residues. The germline gives CDR1 LNHDA, CDR2 SQIVND (reference sequence).

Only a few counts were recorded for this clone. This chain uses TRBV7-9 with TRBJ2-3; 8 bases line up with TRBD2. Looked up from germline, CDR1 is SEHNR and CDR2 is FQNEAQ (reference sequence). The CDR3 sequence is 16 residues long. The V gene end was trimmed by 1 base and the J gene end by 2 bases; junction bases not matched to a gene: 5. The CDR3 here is CASSLGSGIITDTQYF. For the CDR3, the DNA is TGTGCCAGCAGCTTAGGTAGCGGGATTATCACAGATACGCAGTATTTT.

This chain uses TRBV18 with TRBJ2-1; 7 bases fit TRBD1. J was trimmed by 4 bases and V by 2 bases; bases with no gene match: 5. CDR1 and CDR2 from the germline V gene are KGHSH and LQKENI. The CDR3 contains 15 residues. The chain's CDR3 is CASSPSEGAYNEQFF. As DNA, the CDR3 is TGTGCCAGCTCACCATCAGAGGGGGCTTACAATGAGCAGTTCTTC.

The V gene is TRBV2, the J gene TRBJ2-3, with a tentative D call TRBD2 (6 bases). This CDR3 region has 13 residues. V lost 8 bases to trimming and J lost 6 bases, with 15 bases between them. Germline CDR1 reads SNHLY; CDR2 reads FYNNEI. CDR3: CASPGGAPDTQYF. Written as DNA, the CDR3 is TGTGCCAGCCCCGGAGGGGCGCCCGATACGCAGTATTTT. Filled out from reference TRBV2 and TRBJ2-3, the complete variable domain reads EPEVTQTPSHQVTQMGQEVILRCVPISNHLYFYWYRQILGQKVEFLVSFYNNEISEKSEIFDDQFSVERPDGSNFTLKIRSTKLEDSAMYFCASPGGAPDTQYFGPGTRLTVL.

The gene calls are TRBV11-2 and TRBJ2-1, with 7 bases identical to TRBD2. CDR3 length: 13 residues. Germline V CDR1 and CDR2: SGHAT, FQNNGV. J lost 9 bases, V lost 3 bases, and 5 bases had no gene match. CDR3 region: CASSFEREGEQFF. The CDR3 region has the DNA TGTGCCAGCAGCTTCGAGCGGGAAGGTGAGCAGTTCTTC.

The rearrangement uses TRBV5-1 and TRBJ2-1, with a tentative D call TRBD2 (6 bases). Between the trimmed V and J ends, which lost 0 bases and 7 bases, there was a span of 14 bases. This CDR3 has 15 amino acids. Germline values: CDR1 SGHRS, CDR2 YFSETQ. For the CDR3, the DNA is TGCGCCAGCAGCTTGGCAGGAGGGTGGGGGAATGAGCAGTTCTTC. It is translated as CASSLAGGWGNEQFF. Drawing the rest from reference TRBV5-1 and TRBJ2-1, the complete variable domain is KAGVTQTPRYLIKTRGQQVTLSCSPISGHRSVSWYQQTPGQGLQFLFEYFSETQRNKGNFPGRFSGRQFSNSRSEMNVSTLELGDSALYLCASSLAGGWGNEQFFGPGTRLTVL.

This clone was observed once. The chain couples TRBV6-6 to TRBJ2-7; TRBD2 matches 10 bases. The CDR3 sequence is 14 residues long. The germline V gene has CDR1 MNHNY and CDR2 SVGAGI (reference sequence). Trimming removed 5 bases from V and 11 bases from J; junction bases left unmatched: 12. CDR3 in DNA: TGTGCCAGCAGTCTAGGGACTAGCGAACGGAGGGAGTACTTC. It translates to CASSLGTSERREYF.